The entry below describes one T cell receptor beta chain. Its antigen target is currently unknown. Per-nucleotide qualities are absent, and no much larger clonotype sits a single base away. CDR1 and CDR2, per the germline V gene, are MNHEY and SVGAGI. The CDR3 numbers 12 residues from cysteine through phenylalanine. Only the CDR3 part of the read is kept: 36 bases, read in frame from the first base. The V end loses 6 bases and the J end loses 8 bases, and a stretch of 11 bases separates them. The sample's time point label is to be understood as: cells obtained before transplantation from donor or recipient. CD3+CD4+ and CD3+CD8+ populations were FACS-sorted from unstimulated pre-transplant donor and recipient cells taken from spleen or lymph nodes. This sample is part of a study of graft-versus-host responses after intestinal transplantation (dated by TCRdb to about 2021). Notes on the research overall: Multivisceral, liver-intestinal, or isolated intestinal transplants were received by the recipients. Every recipient was given anti-thymocyte globulin induction, then maintenance tacrolimus and steroids for 3 to 4 years. Bulk TCR-beta CDR3 sequencing was used to track graft-versus-host and host-versus-graft alloreactive T cell clones in the graft, circulation and bone marrow after intestinal transplantation. To identify alloreactive clones, pre-transplant mixed lymphocyte reaction products were sequenced and then compared with unstimulated pre-transplant donor and recipient T cells. Of the 20 to 25 intestinal transplant recipients enrolled in the cohort, one of whom was a retransplant, a few patients without pretransplant specimens were excluded. A peak of at least 4% donor T cells among recipient peripheral blood mononuclear cells was the definition used for donor T cell macrochimerism. Instead of going to the commercial service, samples from a few later patients were sequenced in-house on an Illumina MiSeq and processed with MiXCR. Results the study describes overall, beyond this receptor: Early after transplant, declines in HvG clones were associated with peak levels of circulating GvH clones. Conclusions were limited by the relatively low number and heterogeneity of intestinal transplant patients. Patients with donor T cell macrochimerism had high GvH to HvG T cell clonal ratios in their allografts. GvH clones were found in recipient bone marrow, and some of the GvH clones appeared earlier in ileal mucosa or blood, which is consistent with an intestinal mucosal origin.

Library creation used the immunoSEQ multiplex PCR assay. For most patients, genomic DNA was isolated with the Qiagen DNeasy Blood and Tissue Kit and sent frozen to Adaptive Biotechnologies for TCR sequencing. For most patients, high-throughput TCR-beta CDR3 sequencing of genomic DNA was performed by Adaptive Biotechnologies. On the study's bioinformatics: Adaptive's ImmunoSEQ software was the source of the TCR sequencing data for 18 patients, while three other patients were processed with MiXCR and VDJtools. To correct CD4 versus CD8 sorting errors, any sequence found in both subsets at a frequency ratio below 5:1 was removed. Because the origin of CDR3 nucleotide sequences shared between donor and recipient could not be assigned, those sequences were removed. Alloreactive clones required at least 2-fold expansion over unstimulated cells and minimum CFSE-low frequency of 0.002% (template counts) or 0.001% (read counts). Clones were considered mappable if detected in sequenced pre-transplant spleen, lymph node, or MLR CFSE-low populations of the donor or recipient. Cumulative frequency of alloreactive clones was calculated as a percentage of all sequences weighted by copy number. Entries here come from immuneACCESS through TCRdb and include only in-frame sequences with V and J called. Some clones fail to appear in such tables; in the studies checked, an unresolved V gene covers under half of the shortfall, and the cause of the remainder is unknown. V, J and clone size reflect that table, while D and trimming were determined from the DNA. For this sample there are some 110,000 clones; roughly 92% appear just once. The ten largest clones take up about 0.2% of the sample.

Rearrangement joined TRBV6-5 to TRBJ1-5, and TRBD1 may be the D gene, going by 5 matching bases. The origin of this receptor is a human donor who was the organ donor for an intestinal transplant. Sequenced here: unstimulated CD4+ T cells sorted from spleen or lymph node cells, sampled before transplant. The CDR3 has the sequence CASSRGREPQHF. The sequence in DNA is TGTGCCAGCAGCCGGGGCAGGGAGCCCCAGCATTTT.